Each of the 24 T cell receptor beta chains below was sequenced from the same sample in a study of CXCR3-negative and CXCR3-positive naive CD8 T cells. Overall study results and limits: The study found more hydrophobic TRB CDR3s in CXCR3-positive naive cells than in CXCR3-negative naive cells.

Their specific antigens are unknown. TRB cDNA was prepared as libraries by UMI-labeled 5' RACE. After re-calling the 5' RACE reads, TCRdb lists one entry per CDR3 protein, DNA absent. This sample contains about 150,000 distinct CDR3 sequences. The sequenced material came from naive CXCR3+ CD8+ T cells from blood. Indicated subset: CD45RO-CCR7+CD27+CD95- naive CD8+ T cells expressing CXCR3 (TNR3+). All receptors derive from a human donor in good health. Some clones in this sample may be carry-over from other donors' samples.

The chain couples TRBV5-6 to TRBJ2-5; absent DNA, TCRdb's TRBD2 call cannot be checked. CDR3 length equals 15 residues. The germline CDR1 and CDR2 sequences are SGHDT and YYEEEE. The CDR3 here is CASSYGTSWRETQYF.

The chain is built from TRBV5-6 and TRBJ2-3. The CDR3 length is 15 residues. Germline-derived CDR1 and CDR2 are SGHDT and YYEEEE. The CDR3 here is CASSFDRGGTDTQYF.

The chain has TRBV29-1 and TRBJ2-7; no DNA is available, so the TRBD1 call from TCRdb remains unchecked. This CDR3 is 13 amino acids long. The germline CDR1 and CDR2 sequences are SQVTM and ANQGSEA. The CDR3 sequence is CSVGDPATEKTDF.

The chain recombines TRBV7-6 with TRBJ2-5. Germline lookup yields CDR1 SGHVS and CDR2 FNYEAQ. CDR3 size: 11 residues. CDR3 sequence reads: CASTFAETQYF.

CDR3: CASSSRAGWNEQFF. The V and J genes are TRBV6-2 or TRBV6-3 and TRBJ2-1; TCRdb's D call of TRBD2 is untestable without DNA. Germline loops: CDR1 MNHEY, CDR2 SVGEGT. The CDR3 runs 14 residues.

J is TRBJ2-5 and V is TRBV14; TCRdb returns TRBD1, unconfirmable since there is no DNA. Germline-derived CDR1 and CDR2 are SGHDN and FVKESK. This CDR3 has 16 residues. CDR3 region: CASSQDQDSRQETQYF.

The chain has TRBV30 and TRBJ2-7; there is no DNA to check the TCRdb D call of TRBD1. This CDR3 spans 14 amino acids. Per the germline V gene, CDR1 is GTSNPN and CDR2 is SVGIG (reference sequence). This chain's CDR3 is CAWNPFRMGYEQYF. Using reference TRBV30 and TRBJ2-7 for the parts outside the CDR3, the full variable domain is SQTIHQWPATLVQPVGSPLSLECTVEGTSNPNLYWYRQAAGRGLQLLFYSVGIGQISSEVPQNLSASRPQDRQFILSSKKLLLSDSGFYLCAWNPFRMGYEQYFGPGTRLTVT.

V gene TRBV6-2 or TRBV6-3 combines with J gene TRBJ2-1; TCRdb calls TRBD1, which cannot be checked without DNA. The CDR3 sequence is 16 residues long. Germline values: CDR1 MNHEY, CDR2 SVGEGT. The CDR3 loop is CASSYSPGASYNEQFF.

The chain is built from TRBV7-8 and TRBJ2-1; TCRdb designates TRBD2, a call that cannot be tested without DNA. This CDR3 contains 15 residues. The germline V gene encodes CDR1 SGHVS and CDR2 FQNEAQ. The CDR3 sequence is CASSLDLAGGNEQFF.

The chain is built from TRBV14 and TRBJ2-1. CDR1 is SGHDN, CDR2 FVKESK, per germline. CDR3 size: 13 residues. This CDR3 is CASSHFSYNEQFF.

The V gene is TRBV5-1, the J gene TRBJ2-7; TCRdb names TRBD2, which stays unverified in the absence of DNA. Germline values: CDR1 SGHRS, CDR2 YFSETQ. This CDR3 is built from 15 residues. The CDR3 sequence is CASSLALGLSYEQYF.

The J gene is TRBJ1-2, the V gene TRBV5-4; the D call of TRBD1 rests on TCRdb alone, since no DNA is present to check it. Germline CDR1 reads SGHNT; CDR2 reads YYREEE (reference sequence). The CDR3 totals 15 residues. The CDR3 here is CASSRNAGPIYGYTF.

This chain uses TRBV28 with TRBJ2-3; as DNA is missing, the TRBD1 call by TCRdb cannot be tested. The CDR3 has 14 amino acids. Germline CDR1 reads MDHEN; CDR2 reads SYDVKM. CDR3 region: CASSFDPRGDTQYF. The whole variable domain, remainder taken from reference TRBV28 and TRBJ2-3, is DVKVTQSSRYLVKRTGEKVFLECVQDMDHENMFWYRQDPGLGLRLIYFSYDVKMKEKGDIPEGYSVSREKKERFSLILESASTNQTSMYLCASSFDPRGDTQYFGPGTRLTVL.

The chain combines TRBV28 with TRBJ2-1; checking the TCRdb D call of TRBD2 is not possible without DNA. Germline V gene data show CDR1 as MDHEN and CDR2 as SYDVKM. CDR3 size: 12 residues. This CDR3 is CASSGLAGEQFF.

The rearrangement uses TRBV14 and TRBJ2-3; TCRdb names TRBD2, which stays unverified in the absence of DNA. Looked up from germline, CDR1 is SGHDN and CDR2 is FVKESK. This CDR3 region has 15 residues. CDR3 sequence reads: CASSQETSGPDTQYF.

This chain connects TRBV7-8 to TRBJ2-7; with no DNA, the TCRdb D assignment of TRBD1 cannot be verified. The CDR3 has 15 residues. The germline gives CDR1 SGHVS, CDR2 FQNEAQ. The CDR3: CASSLDTLPGREQYF.

The V gene is TRBV19, the J gene TRBJ2-1; TCRdb's D gene call, TRBD1, goes unchecked for lack of DNA. The CDR3 consists of 13 residues. Per germline, CDR1 LNHDA and CDR2 SQIVND (reference sequence). The CDR3: CASSIVRGREQFF.

The chain joins TRBV9 to TRBJ2-2; TCRdb gives TRBD1 as the D gene, but with no DNA this cannot be confirmed. The CDR3 spans 17 residues. The germline gives CDR1 SGDLS, CDR2 YYNGEE. CDR3 sequence reads: CASSHRRDRGSTGELFF.

The chain links TRBV4-3 to TRBJ2-6; TCRdb reports TRBD2, a call that lacks DNA to check it against. CDR1 and CDR2 (germline): LGHNA, YSLEER. The CDR3 runs to 16 residues. The CDR3 protein is CASSQLEGTGANVLTF.

The chain joins TRBV19 to TRBJ1-1; the TRBD1 assignment by TCRdb is unverifiable without DNA. CDR1 LNHDA and CDR2 SQIVND come from the germline V gene (reference sequence). The CDR3 is made up of 14 amino acids. The CDR3 reads CASSTHPTGPEAFF.

The V call is TRBV6-2 or TRBV6-3, the J call TRBJ2-7; the D call from TCRdb, TRBD1, cannot be confirmed without DNA. Germline lookup yields CDR1 MNHEY and CDR2 SVGEGT. The CDR3 consists of 15 residues. This chain's CDR3 is CASSYPTGEDDEQYF.

The chain has TRBV4-3 and TRBJ1-2; TCRdb names TRBD1, which stays unverified in the absence of DNA. Germline V gives CDR1 LGHNA, CDR2 YSLEER. This CDR3 region has 15 residues. This CDR3 reads CASSQAPGSTYGYTF.

The CDR3 region is CSVSWAGTGELFF. The genes are TRBV29-1 and TRBJ2-2. Germline assignment: CDR1 SQVTM and CDR2 ANQGSEA. The CDR3 loop spans 13 amino acids.

The chain is built from TRBV7-8 and TRBJ2-5; TCRdb proposes TRBD1, but this gene call is untestable without DNA. The germline CDR1 and CDR2 sequences are SGHVS and FQNEAQ. The CDR3 extends over 16 amino acids. The CDR3 loop reads CASSLEGVRYQETQYF.